These 31 T cell receptor beta chains came from one sample sequenced in a study of T cells in Graves' hyperthyroidism and ophthalmopathy. Authors of the study amplified TCR beta CDR3 regions from RNA transcripts. The primer set for the first-round RT-PCR of the TCR CDR3 was HTBI. TCRdb processed the multiplex PCR reads anew with MiXCR; each CDR3 protein has one entry. Of 350,000 to 450,000 distinct CDR3 sequences listed, approximately 18% are singletons. Input material: blood. The receptors were sampled from a woman between 25 and 40 years old with Graves' hyperthyroidism that later progressed to Graves' ophthalmopathy.

This clonotype was found many times. The V call is TRBV3-1, the J call TRBJ1-6; D may be TRBD1 (5 bases). The germline V and J ends were trimmed by 8 bases and 8 bases, with 13 bases remaining between them. This CDR3 region has 13 residues. Germline V lookup: CDR1 LGHDT, CDR2 YNNKEL (reference sequence). Written as DNA, the CDR3 is TGTGCCAGCGCCCGGGGGGGTGATTCACCCCTCCACTTT. This codes for CASARGGDSPLHF.

In this sample, this clonotype turned up many times. The gene calls are TRBV12-3 or TRBV12-4 and TRBJ1-5; 7 nucleotides match TRBD1. The CDR3 contains 16 residues. V trimming: 6 bases; J trimming: 1 base; junction bases outside the gene matches: 9. This CDR3 is CASSPMGTASNQPQHF. CDR3 DNA sequence: TGTGCCAGCAGCCCCATGGGGACAGCCAGCAATCAGCCCCAGCATTTT.

This clonotype was recorded many times. The chain employs TRBV24-1 and TRBJ2-5; 9 nucleotides line up with TRBD1. The V and J ends lost 4 bases and 4 bases, in that order; junction bases with no gene match: 9. Germline V gives CDR1 KGHDR, CDR2 SFDVKD. This CDR3 has 16 residues. The chain's CDR3 is CATSDPRQGVIETQYF. DNA for the CDR3: TGTGCCACCAGTGACCCGCGACAGGGGGTTATAGAGACCCAGTACTTC.

To note about this clonotype: This may stem from a read error, because a much larger clone lies one nucleotide away. The chain carries TRBV9 and TRBJ2-5; D gene unclear. Germline CDR1 reads SGDLS; CDR2 reads YYNGEE. The CDR3 runs 13 residues. This CDR3 is CASSGPYQEAQYF. DNA for the CDR3: TGTGCCAGCAGCGGCCCATACCAAGAGGCCCAGTACTTC. Supplemented by reference TRBV9 and TRBJ2-5, the full variable domain reads DSGVTQTPKHLITATGQRVTLRCSPRSGDLSVYWYQQSLDQGLQFLIQYYNGEERAKGNILERFSAQQFPDLHSELNLSSLELGDSALYFCASSGPYQEAQYFGPGTRLLVL.

This clonotype was seen more than once but under ten times. The chain combines TRBV6-1 with TRBJ1-3; D is perhaps TRBD1 (6 bases). CDR1 is MNHNS, CDR2 SASEGT, per germline. This CDR3 spans 15 amino acids. V was cut by 5 bases and J by 0 bases, with 11 bases left in between. CDR3 residues: CASSKTGISGNTIYF. In DNA form, the CDR3 reads TGTGCCAGCAGTAAGACAGGTATCTCTGGAAACACCATATATTTT.

This clonotype was recorded many times. The chain combines TRBV28 with TRBJ1-2; TRBD1 matches at 7 bases. This CDR3 is built from 14 residues. V trimming: 3 bases; J trimming: 4 bases; junction bases outside the gene matches: 5. Germline V lookup: CDR1 MDHEN, CDR2 SYDVKM. The CDR3 DNA sequence: TGTGCCAGCAGTTTTGACAGGGATGTCTATGGCTACACCTTC. This codes for CASSFDRDVYGYTF.

The chain links TRBV6-1 to TRBJ2-7, with 7 positions matching TRBD2. The CDR3 runs to 14 residues. J was trimmed by 2 bases and V by 3 bases; bases with no gene match: 4. CDR1 is MNHNS and CDR2 is SASEGT in the germline V gene. The CDR3 loop is CASSETGGTYEQYV. The DNA for the CDR3 is TGTGCCAGCAGTGAGACGGGGGGAACCTACGAGCAGTACGTC.

Comment on this clonotype: This may be a read error, as it is one base from a much larger clone. The gene calls are TRBV11-2 and TRBJ2-7, with D tentatively TRBD1 (6 bases). Per the germline V gene, CDR1 is SGHAT and CDR2 is FQNNGV. The CDR3 has 17 amino acids. CDR3 sequence: CTSSFTVEQGARYEQYF. CDR3 coding DNA: TGTACCAGCAGCTTTACAGTCGAACAGGGCGCTAGGTACGAGCAGTACTTC.

The sample holds many counts of this clonotype. V is TRBV2 and J is TRBJ2-5; D may be TRBD2 (6 bases). This CDR3 is built from 14 residues. The V end was cut by 2 bases, the J end by 4 bases, with 11 bases between. Germline V lookup: CDR1 SNHLY, CDR2 FYNNEI. CDR3 nucleotides: TGTGCCAGCAGTGAACTGACTAGTCGAGAGACCCAGTACTTC. This sequence encodes CASSELTSRETQYF.

With regard to this clonotype: A read error may be the cause here, since a much bigger clone is one base away. The chain uses TRBV7-2 and TRBJ2-1; possible D gene TRBD1, 6 bases. The V gene's germline CDR1 is SGHTA and CDR2 FQGNSA. The CDR3 is 14 amino acids. The CDR3: CASSLGGLAGEQCF. The DNA of the CDR3 is TGTGCCAGCAGCTTAGGAGGACTGGCAGGGGAGCAGTGCTTC.

This clonotype was found many times. The V call is TRBV7-8, the J call TRBJ2-3, with unresolved D. The CDR3 contains 15 residues. V lost 3 bases and J 0 bases, leaving 10 bases between the germline ends. Germline V gene lookup returns CDR1 SGHVS and CDR2 FQNEAQ. CDR3 protein: CASSLWVPSTDTQYF. CDR3 nucleotides: TGTGCCAGCAGCTTGTGGGTCCCGAGCACAGATACGCAGTATTTT.

In this sample, this clonotype turned up many times. Sequence at one end of the junction differs from germline and may be a read error. The chain has TRBV6-1 and TRBJ1-2, with a tentative D call TRBD1 (5 bases). Germline loops: CDR1 MNHNS, CDR2 SASEGT. The CDR3 is 15 residues long. The CDR3 sequence is CASREVWTSNYGYTF. CDR3 coding DNA: TGTGCCAGCAGAGAAGTCTGGACAAGTAACTATGGCTACACCTTC.

V gene TRBV29-1 combines with J gene TRBJ1-2, with 9 bases identical to TRBD1. CDR1 is SQVTM and CDR2 is ANQGSEA in the germline V gene. The CDR3 sequence is 16 residues long. The ends lost 3 bases at V and 6 bases at J; junction bases unmatched: 14. CDR3 nucleotide sequence: TGCAGCGTTGACCCTCCCGAGGACAGGGGTAAGGATGGCTACACCTTC. Amino acids: CSVDPPEDRGKDGYTF.

This clonotype was counted at least ten times. V usage is TRBV20-1 and J usage is TRBJ1-1, with TRBD1 matching 7 bases. The CDR3 contains 16 residues. The V gene's germline CDR1 is DFQATT and CDR2 SNEGSKA (reference sequence). V shed 0 bases and J 2 bases; nucleotides not matched to a gene: 9. The CDR3 loop reads CSARELRGRVNTEAFF. The CDR3 nucleotides read TGCAGTGCTAGAGAGTTGAGGGGGCGGGTAAACACTGAAGCTTTCTTT.

In this sample, this clonotype turned up many times. CDR3 loop: CSLKTQNDGDTQYF. The CDR3 DNA sequence: TGCAGCTTAAAAACCCAAAACGACGGAGATACGCAGTATTTT. J is TRBJ2-3 and V is TRBV29-1; D call uncertain. CDR1 and CDR2 from the germline V gene are SQVTM and ANQGSEA. This CDR3 spans 14 amino acids. V was pared by 8 bases and J by 5 bases, with 20 bases between.

This clonotype was found many times. The genes are TRBV20-1 and TRBJ1-2; D is uncertain. Germline CDR1 reads DFQATT; CDR2 reads SNEGSKA (reference sequence). Trimming left V 3 bases short and J 2 bases short, with 16 bases between. The CDR3 sequence is 15 residues long. Here the CDR3 DNA reads TGCAGTGCTAGCGACCCCTGGACGGCCAACTATGGCTACACCTTC. It translates to CSASDPWTANYGYTF.

This clonotype was picked up a small number of times. This chain joins TRBV5-1 and TRBJ2-7; TRBD1 matches at 7 bases. CDR3 size: 14 residues. CDR1 and CDR2 (germline): SGHRS, YFSETQ. V lost 0 bases to trimming and J lost 6 bases; unmatched junction nucleotides: 6. This CDR3 reads CASSLGQGPTEQYF. CDR3 DNA: TGCGCCAGCAGCTTGGGACAGGGTCCTACCGAGCAGTACTTC.

The sample holds many counts of this clonotype. The chain carries TRBV30 and TRBJ1-3; D ambiguous. From germline, CDR1 is GTSNPN and CDR2 SVGIG (reference sequence). The V gene lost 4 bases and the J gene lost 0 bases, with 4 bases spanning the gap. CDR3 length: 12 amino acids. CDR3 DNA: TGTGCCTGGACGGGCTCTGGAAACACCATATATTTT. Its translation: CAWTGSGNTIYF.

This clonotype was seen ten or more times. The rearrangement links TRBV27 to TRBJ2-5; 7 nucleotides match TRBD1. This CDR3 is 14 amino acids long. V lost 0 bases, J lost 4 bases, and 2 bases stayed unmatched. The germline CDR1 and CDR2 sequences are MNHEY and SMNVEV (reference sequence). The CDR3 spells CASSLSWTGETQYF. CDR3 nucleotides: TGTGCCAGCAGTTTATCCTGGACAGGAGAGACCCAGTACTTC.

This clonotype was observed a few times. The chain joins TRBV18 to TRBJ2-7; 8 bases fit TRBD1. CDR3 size: 13 residues. Unmatched junction bases numbered 2, after V lost 4 bases and J lost 3 bases. Germline V gene lookup returns CDR1 KGHSH and CDR2 LQKENI. CDR3 sequence reads: CASSHGQGYEQYF. CDR3 nucleotides: TGTGCCAGCTCACACGGACAGGGCTACGAGCAGTACTTC.

The V call is TRBV9, the J call TRBJ1-1, with a weak D call TRBD1 (5 bases). The CDR3 sequence is 13 residues long. Per germline, CDR1 SGDLS and CDR2 YYNGEE. The germline V and J ends were trimmed by 0 bases and 5 bases, with 8 bases remaining between them. The CDR3 nucleotides read TGTGCCAGCAGCGTAGGAGGGGATACTGAAGCTTTCTTT. Translating it yields CASSVGGDTEAFF.

This clonotype has more than one count but fewer than ten. This may arise from a read error, as a much more abundant clone is one base away. V gene TRBV12-3 or TRBV12-4 combines with J gene TRBJ2-3, with D perhaps TRBD2 (6 bases). V lost 6 bases to trimming and J lost 1 base, with 14 bases between them. This CDR3 has 15 amino acids. In nucleotides, the CDR3 is TGTGCCAGCAGCCGACTAGAGGTTGGCACAGATACGCAGTATTTT. Translated: CASSRLEVGTDTQYF.

The chain uses TRBV11-2 and TRBJ1-2, with TRBD1 matching 7 bases. Germline lookup yields CDR1 SGHAT and CDR2 FQNNGV. The length of the CDR3 is 16 residues. V was clipped by 1 base and J by 1 base; unmatched bases: 6. In nucleotides, the CDR3 is TGTGCCAGCAGCTTAGTAGGGACAGAGCATAACTATGGCTACACCTTC. Its protein is CASSLVGTEHNYGYTF. The whole variable domain, filled in from reference TRBV11-2 and TRBJ1-2, reads EAGVAQSPRYKIIEKRQSVAFWCNPISGHATLYWYQQILGQGPKLLIQFQNNGVVDDSQLPKDRFSAERLKGVDSTLKIQPAKLEDSAVYLCASSLVGTEHNYGYTFGSGTRLTVV.

At least ten counts were recorded for this clonotype. The chain combines TRBV19 with TRBJ2-1; D gene unclear. There are 15 residues in the CDR3. Germline CDR1 reads LNHDA; CDR2 reads SQIVND (reference sequence). Trimming shortened V by 2 bases and J by 0 bases, and 8 bases separated the two germline ends. The CDR3 region has the DNA TGTGCCAGTAGTATATCCGTGAGCTCCTACAATGAGCAGTTCTTC. This gives the protein CASSISVSSYNEQFF.

This clonotype was counted a few times. This sequence joins TRBV4-1 and TRBJ2-6; D is perhaps TRBD1 (5 bases). The CDR3 is 16 amino acids. Trimming took off 3 bases at V and 6 bases at J, with 15 bases between the two ends. Germline assignment: CDR1 MGHRA and CDR2 YSYEKL. The CDR3 here is CASSHSDSSPANVLTF. The DNA of the CDR3 is TGCGCCAGCAGCCATTCAGACAGTTCCCCGGCCAACGTCCTGACTTTC.

With regard to this clonotype: The junction differs from germline at one of its ends, possibly a read error. This rearrangement joins TRBV19 to TRBJ1-1; D is perhaps TRBD1 (6 bases). The CDR3 runs to 14 residues. Per germline, CDR1 LNHDA and CDR2 SQIVND (reference sequence). The CDR3 DNA reads TGTGCCAGTAGTATGGTGTTTATGGGGGCTGAGGCTTTCTTT. Its translation is CASSMVFMGAEAFF.

The table lists this clonotype with a few counts. A single base separates this from a much larger clone, so it may be a read error. The chain recombines TRBV11-2 with TRBJ2-1; no firm D call. Trimming stripped 0 bases from V and 6 bases from J, with 6 bases between. From germline, CDR1 is SGHAT and CDR2 FQNNGV. The CDR3 consists of 13 residues. In DNA, the CDR3 is TGTGCCAGCAGCTTAGACCCGGCCAATGAGCAGTTCTTC. It specifies CASSLDPANEQFF.

The chain combines TRBV2 with TRBJ1-6, with D perhaps matching TRBD1 (6 bases). The germline V and J ends were trimmed by 6 bases and 9 bases, with 18 bases remaining between them. There are 15 residues in the CDR3. CDR1 is SNHLY and CDR2 is FYNNEI in the germline V gene. This CDR3 reads CASRTQTGDLSPLHF. The CDR3 DNA follows: TGTGCCAGCAGAACCCAGACAGGTGATCTTTCACCCCTCCACTTT.

This clonotype was detected only a few times. The chain employs TRBV20-1 and TRBJ2-7; D perhaps matches TRBD1 (6 bases). V lost 6 bases and J lost 0, with 12 bases in between. The CDR3 is 13 amino acids. CDR1 and CDR2 (germline): DFQATT, SNEGSKA (reference sequence). CDR3 nucleotide sequence: TGCAGTGCCCCTGACAGGAGCTCCTACGAGCAGTACTTC. It is translated as CSAPDRSSYEQYF.

Note on this clonotype: Relative to the germline gene, one junction end is altered; a read error may explain this. V gene TRBV4-1 combines with J gene TRBJ1-5; 12 bases map to TRBD1. The CDR3 totals 18 residues. From germline, CDR1 is MGHRA and CDR2 YSYEKL. CDR3 sequence reads: CANSQGPGQGASNQPQHF. CDR3 in DNA: TGCGCCAACAGCCAGGGACCGGGACAGGGGGCAAGCAATCAGCCCCAGCATTTT.

This clonotype was seen at least ten times. The rearrangement uses TRBV7-2 and TRBJ2-3, with unresolved D. The CDR3 consists of 15 residues. CDR1 SGHTA and CDR2 FQGNSA come from the germline V gene. Deletions cut 4 bases from V and 6 bases from J, with 17 bases between. This CDR3 is CASSSDAVFRDTQYF. DNA for the CDR3: TGTGCCAGCAGCTCTGATGCGGTATTTAGGGATACGCAGTATTTT. Looking up the rest from reference TRBV7-2 and TRBJ2-3 gives the full variable domain: GAGVSQSPSNKVTEKGKDVELRCDPISGHTALYWYRQSLGQGLEFLIYFQGNSAPDKSGLPSDRFSAERTGGSVSTLTIQRTQQEDSAVYLCASSSDAVFRDTQYFGPGTRLTVL.